This TCR beta chain was sequenced in a study of response to subunit inactivated influenza vaccine. The CDR3 spans 16 residues. The V and J ends lost 0 bases and 5 bases respectively, with 14 bases between them. Germline assignment: CDR1 SGHRS and CDR2 YFSETQ. This clonotype was detected a few times. Its target is not known. Each CDR3 protein is one row after TCRdb ran MiXCR on the RT-PCR reads. In the table there are approximately 520,000 distinct CDR3 sequences, about 25% of which are singletons. Notes on the study in general: Authors suggested few new T cells are recruited by each seasonal influenza vaccination.

The receptor comes from a man in his fifties who received an inactivated influenza vaccine. The V call is TRBV5-1, the J call TRBJ2-2, with a possible D match to TRBD1 (6 bases). The source material was CD4+ T cells sorted from PBMCs, sampled 4 to 6 days after vaccination. The CDR3 is CASSLGSVTGTGELFF. Written as DNA, the CDR3 is TGCGCCAGCAGCTTGGGGTCGGTAACAGGGACCGGGGAGCTGTTTTTT.